These 18 T cell receptor beta chains came from one sample sequenced in a study of blood T cell repertoires in COVID-19. TCRdb's copy holds only in-frame clones and misses some; the assay was immunoSEQ multiplex PCR. The sample consists of approximately 50,000 clones, about 82% of them appearing once. The sequenced sample was peripheral blood. These receptors all stem from a woman older than 75 with acute or convalescent COVID-19.

The chain has TRBV10-3 and TRBJ1-5, with TRBD1 as a possible D gene (6 bases). With 7 bases removed from V and 4 bases from J, the gap between germline ends came to 11 bases. This CDR3 region has 13 residues. CDR1 and CDR2 from the germline V gene are ENHRY and SYGVKD. CDR3 amino acids: CAITGDTNQPQHF. The DNA for the CDR3 is TGTGCCATCACCGGGGACACTAATCAGCCCCAGCATTTT.

This chain connects TRBV7-2 to TRBJ2-1, with 12 nucleotides matching TRBD2. Germline trimming cut 5 bases from V and 7 bases from J; bases unmatched to any gene: 9. The CDR3 is made up of 16 amino acids. Germline loops: CDR1 SGHTA, CDR2 FQGNSA. CDR3 bases: TGTGCCAGCAGCCTAAGATCTGGACTAGCGGGGAATGAGCAGTTCTTC. Translated: CASSLRSGLAGNEQFF.

This chain uses TRBV11-3 with TRBJ1-6; D possibly corresponds to TRBD1 (5 bases). V was clipped by 1 base and J by 11 bases, with 9 bases between them. Germline-derived CDR1 and CDR2 are SGHNT and YENEEA. The CDR3 runs 13 residues. In nucleotides, the CDR3 is TGTGCCAGCAGCTTAGGGGGGGTGGCACCCCTCCACTTT. This sequence encodes CASSLGGVAPLHF.

The chain uses TRBV12-1 and TRBJ2-7; TRBD1, as called in the table, went unchecked against the DNA. TRBV12-1 is a pseudogene locus. This CDR3 has 14 amino acids. The CDR3 is CASSSDRGKYEQYV. The CDR3 DNA reads as TGTGCCAGCAGCTCCGACAGGGGAAAGTACGAGCAGTACGTC.

A single count supports this clone. V and J are TRBV15 and TRBJ2-3, with D uncertain. V was cut by 4 bases and J by 8 bases, with 22 bases left in between. CDR1 and CDR2 from the germline V gene are LNHNV and YYDKDF (reference sequence). This CDR3 spans 16 amino acids. The CDR3 region has the DNA TGTGCCACCAGCACCCAAGATCACAGATCGAGCCCTACGCAGTATTTT. Residues: CATSTQDHRSSPTQYF.

The J gene is TRBJ2-1, the V gene TRBV6-2 or TRBV6-3; 9 nucleotides match TRBD1. Germline CDR1 is MNHEY and CDR2 is SVGEGT. Trimming at V came to 2 bases and at J to 2 bases, leaving 13 bases not matched to a gene. The CDR3 loop spans 19 amino acids. CDR3 amino acids: CASSYTGTGLKSAYNEQFF. The CDR3 coding sequence is TGTGCCAGCAGTTACACCGGGACAGGGTTAAAGTCTGCCTACAATGAGCAGTTCTTC.

The rearrangement links TRBV19 to TRBJ2-2; D is perhaps TRBD1 (6 bases). V lost 6 bases, J lost 1 base, and 15 bases lay in between. CDR3 size: 16 residues. Germline CDR1 is LNHDA and CDR2 is SQIVND (reference sequence). CDR3 loop: CASRPGQLRNTGELFF. CDR3 sequence (DNA): TGTGCCAGTAGGCCCGGACAGTTAAGGAACACCGGGGAGCTGTTTTTT.

This clone rates as medium-sized. V is TRBV10-2 and J is TRBJ2-2; D is unresolved. CDR3 size: 16 residues. V lost 3 bases, J lost 4 bases, and 15 bases lay in between. CDR1 WSHSY and CDR2 SAAADI come from the germline V gene. The chain's CDR3 is CASSDLTGVGTGELFF. For the CDR3, the DNA is TGCGCCAGCAGTGATCTCACGGGTGTGGGCACCGGGGAGCTGTTTTTT.

This clone appeared a few times. V is TRBV30 and J is TRBJ2-2; D unresolved. V was cut by 7 bases and J by 6 bases, with 15 bases left in between. The germline V gene encodes CDR1 GTSNPN and CDR2 SVGIG (reference sequence). There are 13 residues in the CDR3. The CDR3 sequence: CASPTDRSGELFF. In DNA, the CDR3 is TGTGCCTCCCCAACTGATCGGTCCGGGGAGCTGTTTTTT. The full variable domain, its missing parts supplied by reference TRBV30 and TRBJ2-2, is SQTIHQWPATLVQPVGSPLSLECTVEGTSNPNLYWYRQAAGRGLQLLFYSVGIGQISSEVPQNLSASRPQDRQFILSSKKLLLSDSGFYLCASPTDRSGELFFGEGSRLTVL.

The rearrangement joins TRBV28 to TRBJ1-2, with unresolved D. The CDR3 runs to 12 residues. Germline values: CDR1 MDHEN, CDR2 SYDVKM. Trimming took 2 bases from V and 8 from J, leaving 9 bases between them. DNA of the CDR3: TGTGCCAGCAGTTTAGTCGGGTTAGGCTACACCTTC. Its translation: CASSLVGLGYTF.

V usage is TRBV24-1 and J usage is TRBJ2-2, with TRBD1 matching 10 bases. Looked up from germline, CDR1 is KGHDR and CDR2 is SFDVKD. This CDR3 is built from 15 residues. J was trimmed by 8 bases and V by 4 bases; bases with no gene match: 6. CDR3 residues: CATSEGQGEMGELFF. The CDR3 region has the DNA TGTGCCACCAGTGAAGGACAGGGGGAGATGGGGGAGCTGTTTTTT.

This clone was seen a handful of times. The chain uses TRBV6-1 and TRBJ2-7; a weak D match, TRBD2 (6 bases). With 2 bases removed from V and 4 bases from J, the gap between germline ends came to 9 bases. This CDR3 region has 13 residues. From germline, CDR1 is MNHNS and CDR2 SASEGT. The CDR3 reads CASSELLAYEQYF. The CDR3 DNA reads TGTGCCAGCAGTGAACTCCTAGCGTACGAGCAGTACTTC.

The chain uses TRBV6-5 and TRBJ1-5; D not resolved. The CDR3 extends over 13 amino acids. Germline V lookup: CDR1 MNHEY, CDR2 SVGAGI. V was pared by 7 bases and J by 3 bases, with 10 bases between. The CDR3 spells CASTRQFNQPQHF. Here the CDR3 DNA reads TGTGCCAGCACTCGACAATTCAATCAGCCCCAGCATTTT.

The chain couples TRBV4-1 to TRBJ1-5; no clear D. The germline CDR1 and CDR2 sequences are MGHRA and YSYEKL. There are 17 residues in the CDR3. Trimming pared 0 bases from V and 1 base from J, leaving 13 bases between. The CDR3 nucleotides are TGCGCCAGCAGCCAAGATCCAGCAGCCGGGAGCAATCAGCCCCAGCATTTT. Translated: CASSQDPAAGSNQPQHF.

V usage is TRBV19 and J usage is TRBJ1-2, with unresolved D. CDR3 size: 12 residues. V was trimmed by 1 base and J by 8 bases, leaving 8 bases between them. The germline V gene has CDR1 LNHDA and CDR2 SQIVND (reference sequence). CDR3 sequence: CASSIARNGYTF. The CDR3 nucleotides read TGTGCCAGTAGTATAGCCAGGAACGGCTACACCTTC.

This rearrangement joins TRBV5-1 to TRBJ2-7, with a possible D match to TRBD1 (5 bases). Germline V CDR1 and CDR2: SGHRS, YFSETQ. V lost 4 bases and J lost 3, with 14 bases in between. The CDR3 extends over 14 amino acids. The CDR3 DNA is TGCGCCAGCAGCGGGGCCTGGAATTTCTACGAGCAGTACTTC. Amino acid sequence: CASSGAWNFYEQYF.

This sequence joins TRBV12-3 or TRBV12-4 and TRBJ2-3; D is perhaps TRBD2 (6 bases). Trimming removed 5 bases at V and 8 bases at J, with 11 bases between. This CDR3 contains 12 residues. The CDR3 spells CASSLGGTTQYF. The CDR3 DNA reads as TGTGCCAGCAGTCTTGGGGGGACTACGCAGTATTTT.

Concerning this clone: The junction and the germline gene differ at one end; a read error may be behind it. V usage is TRBV7-7 and J usage is TRBJ2-5, with TRBD2 identical over 7 bases. The CDR3 consists of 16 residues. The germline gives CDR1 SSHAT, CDR2 FNYEAQ (reference sequence). Written as DNA, the CDR3 is TGTGCTAGCAGCCCAGGCGGCCAGCGGGATGGAGAGACCCAGTACTTC. It specifies CASSPGGQRDGETQYF.